This T cell receptor beta chain is from a study of identical twins. This clonotype was seen repeatedly, ten times or more. Antigen: not known. The CDR3 sequence is 15 residues long. Germline lookup yields CDR1 MNHEY and CDR2 SVGEGT. Between the trimmed V and J ends, which lost 7 bases and 1 base, there was a span of 16 bases. cDNA molecules carried unique molecular identifiers, and template switching added a universal primer site. TCRdb redid the calling of the 5' RACE reads with MiXCR, one entry per CDR3 protein. There are around 300,000 distinct CDR3 sequences in the sample; roughly 8.6% occur only once, and over 2% lies in the top ten. Findings of the study overall: Analyses of zero insertions could be partly confounded by invariant MAIT and iNKT cells. Insertion counts were lower in abundant cord blood beta clonotypes, a trend that memory repertoires did not show.

This sample was shared with a second study, whose subject was yellow fever vaccine responses in identical twins.

The specimen sequenced was memory (CD45RO+) T cells sorted from blood. The source is a woman younger than 30 in good health. This chain joins TRBV6-2 or TRBV6-3 and TRBJ1-2; D is unresolved. In nucleotides, the CDR3 is TGTGCCAGCAAGCTTTTACCGGGCCGTAACTATGGCTACACCTTC. Translation: CASKLLPGRNYGYTF.